This T cell receptor beta chain was profiled in a study of OX40 agonist ivuxolimab in advanced cancers. Study context: The patients received agonistic anti-OX40 (CD134) antibody ivuxolimab.

The protocol was immunoSEQ multiplex PCR, while the TCRdb copy is restricted to in-frame clones and leaves out a portion. The table shows roughly 64,000 clones, with around 90% occurring only once. Trimming took off 2 bases at V and 7 bases at J, with 15 bases between the two ends. Per germline, CDR1 SEHNR and CDR2 FQNEAQ (reference sequence). The CDR3 runs to 15 residues. This chain links TRBV7-9 with TRBJ1-5, with D possibly matching TRBD1 (5 bases). The source is an adult with an advanced solid tumor such as melanoma, head and neck, liver or kidney cancer. The starting material was CD4+ or CD8+ T cells sorted from blood, obtained in a trial of the OX40 agonist ivuxolimab. The CDR3 bases are TGTGCCAGCAGCTTAAACGGGCAGGGCGGACAGCCCCAGCATTTT. It specifies CASSLNGQGGQPQHF.